This TCR beta chain stems from a study of blood T cells in healthy people across ages. No fewer than 5.5 micrograms of total RNA were isolated from every sample. Study-level results: Investigators treated diversity estimates from one million T cells as underestimates. In long-lived donors, naive CD4+ cell counts and diversity exceeded those of aged donors. In older individuals, TCR beta diversity per million T cells was lower, falling roughly linearly with age.

This clonotype was counted ten times or more. What it recognizes is unknown. PCR was performed a second time for roughly 7 to 12 cycles using a sample-barcoded 5' primer and a J-beta primer mix. TCRdb used MiXCR to reprocess the 5' RACE reads, holding one entry per CDR3 protein. The repertoire holds some 690,000 distinct CDR3 sequences, with 20% to 25% as singletons. The CDR3 is 16 amino acids. V shed 2 bases and J 2 bases; nucleotides not matched to a gene: 5. This clonotype was obtained from a man between 65 and 85 years old in good health. The chain uses TRBV12-3 or TRBV12-4 and TRBJ2-4, with 8 bases fitting TRBD1. Material for sequencing was blood. Here the CDR3 reads CASSLQGAISKNIQYF. The CDR3 DNA is TGTGCCAGCAGTTTACAGGGGGCCATTTCCAAAAACATTCAGTACTTC.